The clone carrying this TCR beta chain was seen once. The sample belongs to a study of blood T cell repertoires in COVID-19. At the level of the study: PBMCs, B-cell-depleted T cells, or T cells provided the cDNA or gDNA that made up the material.

Original methodology: Amplification of reference gene primers was used by the study to estimate nucleated cell counts. Profiled with immunoSEQ multiplex PCR; TCRdb holds only in-frame clones, not every one. The DNA was the basis for D and trimming; V, J and clone size are from that table. The table lists fewer than 400,000 clones, 89% of them singletons. Seattle's enrolled individuals joined amid active infection and were then monitored longitudinally. J was trimmed by 4 bases and V by 8 bases; bases with no gene match: 5. Germline V gene data show CDR1 as MNHEY and CDR2 as SMNVEV (reference sequence). The CDR3 has 13 residues.

This sequence joins TRBV27 and TRBJ2-1, with 7 bases lining up with TRBD1. Sequenced input: peripheral blood. The receptor comes from a woman aged 25 to 45 with COVID-19, enrolled during active disease. The CDR3 nucleotides read TGTGCCAGCCGAGACAGGGATTACAATGAGCAGTTCTTC. Amino acid sequence: CASRDRDYNEQFF.